This T cell receptor beta chain is from a study of cytomegalovirus exposure and HLA in healthy donors (dated by TCRdb to the late 2010s). In terms of the full investigation: In an earlier analysis of roughly 590 of the donors, around 300 Gb of sequence data and approximately 120 million unique TCR beta sequences from 180 million or so T cells were reported. Donor age, sex, ethnicity and CMV serostatus were compiled together with the repertoire data. On average, around 240,000 unique TCR beta nucleotide sequences were sequenced per donor among a few hundred genotyped donors of the cohort, with around 19% of those sequences being non-productive. Typing coverage differed by locus: A, B, C, DRB1 and DQB1 were typed in about 620-640 donors, DQA1 in 500 to 550, DPA1 in over 600, and DPB1 in just under 480. To predict cytomegalovirus infection status, the study combined high-throughput TCR immunosequencing, statistical association of individual TCRs with disease status, and machine learning. Genome-wide SNP genotypes for about 65% of the roughly 700 donors were used in a later genetic analysis, which treated that subset as a discovery cohort. Because of strong linkage in the cohort, 5 or 6 DR-DQ haplotypes were treated as single units for association and clustering. Approximately 300 gigabases of sequencing data and 91 million or so unique TCR sequences made up an early release that covered several hundred HLA-typed donors. In the later analysis, no new phenotypic data were used to find candidate immune exposures; instead, reliance was placed on TCR beta sequences and their occurrence across donors. Of the 300 to 500 genotyped donors, roughly 76% were placed in the genetic ancestry cluster associated with self-reported Caucasian donors. HLA typing included class I and class II loci at four-digit resolution. To decide whether each TCR beta V gene segment behaved as functional or pseudogenic, an earlier analysis of over 500 of the donors relied on high-throughput TCR beta sequencing. Besides the first cohort of 666 subjects, a separate validation cohort made up of over 100 different subjects was used. The aim of the study was to test whether cataloging public T cell receptors could identify signatures of past pathogen exposure. A later analysis re-analyzed previously published TCR beta repertoires from several hundred donors and added high-resolution HLA genotyping to study TCR occurrence patterns. All discovery cohort repertoires had been generated using a single sequencing platform. Using immunosequencing, the study profiled T cell repertoires from around 680 subjects and related those repertoires to cytomegalovirus serostatus.

As to this clone: The antigen it binds to is not known. No much larger clonotype is one base removed from it; base qualities were not supplied.

Including cysteine and phenylalanine, the CDR3 has 17 amino acids. Kept here is only the CDR3 DNA, which spans 51 bases and is read in frame from base 1. Germline trimming amounts to 5 bases on V and 9 bases on J, with 11 as the count of junction bases outside the gene matches. CDR1 is given as SEHNR and CDR2 as FQNEAQ, both from the germline V gene (reference sequence). Libraries were built with the immunoSEQ multiplex PCR assay. For the multiplex PCR, a mixture combining 60 forward primers for TCR Vbeta segments and 13 reverse primers for TCR Jbeta segments was used. The CDR3 region of rearranged TCR beta genes was amplified from genomic DNA by a multiplex PCR assay. On the Illumina HiSeq System, the amplified TCR beta libraries were sequenced as 87-base-pair reads. The study's processing was this. Across the roughly 600 repertoires, a later analysis counted approximately 75 million unique TCR beta chains, approximately 10 million of which were shared by at least two donors. Raw reads were error-corrected and collapsed into unique sequences by a nearest-neighbor algorithm in which closely related sequences were merged to remove PCR and sequencing errors. CDR3 sequences were aligned to IMGT reference sequences to assign V, D and J gene segments. Each retained sequence needed at least a six-nucleotide match to both a V gene segment and a J gene segment. A rearrangement was called productive if the CDR3 had no stop codons and remained in frame with V and J, and every other rearrangement was called non-productive. Following IMGT convention, CDR3 was defined as the stretch from the second conserved V-encoded cysteine to the conserved J-encoded phenylalanine. The earlier analysis of about 560 of the donors excluded any sequence lacking an unambiguous match to a single V gene segment. In an earlier analysis of 587 of the donors, V segments were called functional above 56.7% productive rearrangements and were called segregating when the between-donor standard deviation exceeded 5%. A statistical classification framework was built for diagnosing cytomegalovirus status from the catalog of TCR beta chain sequences. V and J gene assignment, in a later analysis, came from comparing TCR nucleotide sequences with IMGT/GENE-DB human TR gene sequences. In a later analysis, CDR3 sequences and most-parsimonious VDJ recombination scenarios were assigned using the TCRdist pipeline. A later analysis defined each TCR beta chain by its CDR3 amino acid sequence plus V-gene family, and excluded reads lacking a unique V-gene family. To address suspected cross-contamination and a sequencing artifact, a later analysis removed 550 to 750 highly shared, low-generation-probability nucleotide sequences. For each public chain, a later analysis derived a clonal expansion index from normalized ranks of inferred template counts within each repertoire. Generation probabilities in a later analysis came from a VDJ recombination model fitted to out-of-frame rearrangements, and those results were checked against IGoR. In a later analysis, hypergeometric tests were used to score TCR-TCR, TCR-HLA and TCR-CMV co-occurrence, with a repertoire-size bias correction applied to TCR pairs. In a later analysis, false discovery rates were estimated by permuting HLA or CMV assignments 20 times. In a later analysis, co-occurring TCRs were grouped using DBSCAN, and TCRdist sequence similarity was added for clustering within HLA-allele-positive subsets. Repertoires with fewer than 30,000 or more than 120,000 public chains, plus five repertoires with anomalous nucleotide sharing, were excluded from co-occurrence clustering. The immuneACCESS repertoire file appears here via TCRdb, limited to in-frame rearrangements. These files lack a portion of the clones; in checked studies, under half of the deficit traces to unresolved V genes, and the cause of the others is not known. For V, J and clone size, that table is used; D and trimming come from the DNA. The sample contains 150,000 to 160,000 clones, approximately 79% of them found a single time. The top ten clonotypes cover about 7.1% of the sample.

What the research found in general, with its limitations: A later analysis reported that several top co-occurrence clusters appeared linked to parvovirus B19, influenza, CMV and Epstein-Barr virus. A later analysis found that TCR association rates varied across HLA loci, with DRB1 alleles showing the most associated TCRs and HLA-C alleles the fewest. Some IMGT-functional V segments, including TRBV6-2 and TRBV6-3, could not be told apart with the 87-base-pair reads, so those segments were excluded. In an earlier analysis of approximately 590 of the donors, most TCR beta V segments appeared in productive rearrangements about 87% or about 30% of the time, broadly matching IMGT annotations. The sequencing pipeline was judged likely to have produced a cluster of highly shared sequence variants as a technical artifact. A further reported finding was that TCR beta sequences accurately predicted the HLA-A and HLA-B alleles for most subjects in the first cohort. In a later analysis, HLA-associated TCR beta chains showed more clonal expansion and lower generation probabilities than non-associated chains that were equally common. In a later genetic analysis, fewer N-insertions in productive TCRs were reported among donors in an Asian-associated ancestry cluster than the roughly 710-donor mean. Because counts were too low, roughly 16 rarely observed V segments, including chromosome 9 orphons, were excluded from the earlier analysis of a few hundred of the donors. Most CMV-associated TCR beta chains appeared to be HLA-restricted in a later analysis, and the HLA associations seemed to be driven largely by CMV exposure. When HLA alleles, especially DR and DQ, strongly co-occurred, TCR associations were difficult to assign to individual alleles. According to the authors, the approach could potentially be generalized to other disease states and immunological phenotypes. Correlated functional status among segregating V segments might reflect linkage disequilibrium, but an unknown experimental factor could not be ruled out. Cytomegalovirus status was reported to be diagnosed by the classifier with high specificity and sensitivity in both the original and validation cohorts. Sequencing depth was assumed to be roughly uniform across donors in the presence/absence analyses, though that assumption may not hold. A total of 150 to 200 TCR beta chains were listed by the study as associated with cytomegalovirus. A later genetic analysis associated a missense DCLRE1C variant with V-gene and J-gene trimming of TCR beta chains, and an independent cohort replicated the association. CMV serostatus was the only immune exposure information available for the cohort. HLA typing was unavailable for some donors at each locus, so association tests used only the typed subset. In vitro tests confirmed that a few of the cytomegalovirus-associated TCR beta chains recognize cytomegalovirus antigens. Specific HLA alleles were associated with roughly 16,000 TCR beta sequences at a false discovery rate of 0.05 in a later analysis. In this cohort, only TCR beta chains were sequenced, and detectable features were limited by the absence of alpha or paired-chain data. Most TCR sequences were seen in very few donors, while some public TCRs were found in many individuals.

The cohort was made up of around 720 healthy bone marrow donors. All cohort members were sampled while nominally healthy, although unrecorded immune exposures were likely present. The donor was CMV seropositive and belonged to the group of 250 to 300 seropositive cohort members. A peripheral blood sample was collected from each donor, and TCR beta sequencing was performed on peripheral blood mononuclear cells. Genomic DNA was extracted from the blood cell samples with the Qiagen DNeasy Blood Extraction Kit. The origin of this receptor is a woman between 45 and 65 years old in good health and CMV-seropositive. The chain links TRBV7-9 with TRBJ2-1, with 15 middle bases fitting TRBD2. The sequenced material came from PBMCs. The CDR3 protein sequence reads: CASSGHPGLAGGVEQFF. Here is the DNA: TGTGCCAGCAGCGGTCATCCAGGACTAGCGGGGGGGGTTGAGCAGTTCTTC.